Only a few counts were recorded for the clone carrying this T cell receptor beta chain. The antigen is undetermined. This CDR3 is 18 amino acids long. The ends were cut back, 4 bases at V and 6 bases at J, with 25 bases in the middle. CDR1 is SEHNR, CDR2 FQNEAQ, per germline (reference sequence). TCRdb analysed the reads with MiXCR anew, one entry per CDR3 protein. The sample lists around 350,000 distinct CDR3 sequences, 15% to 20% occurring once. The sample originates from a study of T cell repertoires in cytomegalovirus infection. Study conclusions and caveats: There were HLA-C-restricted CMV-specific TCR beta clonotypes dominating the ex vivo response.

V is TRBV7-9 and J is TRBJ2-1, with D maybe TRBD2 (5 bases). Sequenced input: PBMCs. The receptor comes from a human donor in good health (CMV status not recorded). Some clones in this sample may be carry-over from other donors' samples. This chain's CDR3 is CASSSPGVSMAGINEQFF. The DNA for the CDR3 is TGTGCCAGCAGCTCCCCCGGGGTAAGCATGGCTGGCATCAATGAGCAGTTCTTC.